These 29 T cell receptor beta chains share one sample of origin, sequenced in a study of long-term antiretroviral therapy in people with HIV. Run at survey level, the immunoSEQ assay was version v3.0. Clones were sequenced by immunoSEQ multiplex PCR, and TCRdb holds only the in-frame ones, with some missing. The sample has around 30,000 clones, over 75% seen once. Sequencing used unsorted PBMCs, obtained 3 years after starting antiretroviral therapy. These receptors originate from a man between 35 and 55 years old with HIV.

V and J are TRBV6-1 and TRBJ2-3; 12 nucleotides match TRBD2. The ends lost 3 bases at V and 4 bases at J; junction bases unmatched: 5. Germline values: CDR1 MNHNS, CDR2 SASEGT. There are 16 residues in the CDR3. The CDR3 DNA reads TGTGCCAGCAGTGAGGTTCTAGCGGGAGGGGCAGATACGCAGTATTTT. Its translation: CASSEVLAGGADTQYF.

J is TRBJ1-2 and V is TRBV5-6; D remains ambiguous. V dropped 5 bases and J dropped 5 bases, with 10 bases sitting between them. Germline V gene data show CDR1 as SGHDT and CDR2 as YYEEEE. The length of the CDR3 is 12 residues. In DNA form, the CDR3 reads TGTGCCAGCAGTTCAAGAGAGTATGGCTACACCTTC. Its translation is CASSSREYGYTF.

This clone occurred once. The rearrangement links TRBV10-3 to TRBJ1-1, with a tentative D call TRBD1 (5 bases). The CDR3 sequence is 15 residues long. Deletions cut 3 bases from V and 2 bases from J, with 13 bases between. From germline, CDR1 is ENHRY and CDR2 SYGVKD. DNA of the CDR3: TGTGCCATCAGTGACCCGGGACCCAAAAACACTGAAGCTTTCTTT. This encodes CAISDPGPKNTEAFF.

The chain recombines TRBV6-6 with TRBJ2-7, with D hard to call. V lost 2 bases and J lost 4, with 12 bases in between. The CDR3 loop spans 14 amino acids. CDR1 is MNHNY, CDR2 SVGAGI, per germline (reference sequence). The CDR3 is CASSYPPNMYEQYF. The CDR3 coding sequence is TGTGCCAGCAGTTACCCACCGAATATGTACGAGCAGTACTTC.

This clone was seen a single time. The rearrangement joins TRBV5-5 to TRBJ1-2, with D possibly TRBD1 on 5 matching bases. The germline V and J ends were trimmed by 2 bases and 4 bases, with 15 bases remaining between them. Germline V gene data show CDR1 as SGHKS and CDR2 as YYEKEE (reference sequence). The CDR3 runs 15 residues. CDR3 sequence reads: CASSFEGTGVYGYTF. CDR3 nucleotide sequence: TGTGCCAGCAGCTTTGAGGGAACGGGGGTCTATGGCTACACCTTC.

This clone was found once. The chain combines TRBV21-1 with TRBJ2-7; the DNA was not used to check the table's D call, TRBD1. TRBV21-1 is a listed pseudogene. The CDR3 consists of 15 residues. This CDR3 is CASRNRQQHSYEQYF. The CDR3 bases are TGTGCCAGCAGAAATCGACAGCAACATTCCTACGAGCAGTACTTC.

This clone was recorded once. This chain uses TRBV5-1 with TRBJ1-4; D uncertain. There are 12 residues in the CDR3. Germline CDR1 SGHRS, CDR2 YFSETQ. The V end was cut by 4 bases, the J end by 6 bases, with 7 bases between. CDR3 sequence (DNA): TGCGCCAGCAGCGATGGTGATGAAAAACTGTTTTTT. Protein: CASSDGDEKLFF.

This clone came up once. The chain employs TRBV27 and TRBJ2-1; perhaps D is TRBD1 or TRBD2 (5 bases each). The CDR3 length is 13 residues. Per the germline V gene, CDR1 is MNHEY and CDR2 is SMNVEV (reference sequence). V dropped 2 bases and J dropped 7 bases, with 9 bases sitting between them. CDR3 coding DNA: TGTGCCAGCAGTTTAGACTGGGGGAATGAGCAGTTCTTC. It translates to CASSLDWGNEQFF.

The chain employs TRBV7-8 and TRBJ2-5; 7 nucleotides line up with TRBD2. CDR1 is SGHVS, CDR2 FQNEAQ, per germline. The CDR3 runs 16 residues. V lost 3 bases and J lost 3; bases outside the gene matches: 10. CDR3 loop: CASSFGPSGREETQYF. The CDR3 nucleotides read TGTGCCAGCAGCTTTGGTCCTAGTGGGAGGGAAGAGACCCAGTACTTC.

The CDR3 loop reads CSVVSSGANVLTF. The CDR3 bases are TGCAGCGTTGTAAGCTCTGGGGCCAACGTCCTGACTTTC. The J gene is TRBJ2-6, the V gene TRBV29-1; D gene uncertain. V lost 4 bases and J lost 0, with 4 bases in between. The germline V gene has CDR1 SQVTM and CDR2 ANQGSEA. CDR3 size: 13 residues.

The chain joins TRBV11-3 to TRBJ1-1, with D uncertain. The length of the CDR3 is 13 residues. Per germline, CDR1 SGHNT and CDR2 YENEEA. Trimming pared 5 bases from V and 1 base from J, leaving 8 bases between. This chain's CDR3 is CASSHTENTEAFF. The CDR3 nucleotides are TGTGCCAGCAGCCACACAGAGAACACTGAAGCTTTCTTT.

The chain recombines TRBV11-2 with TRBJ2-3, with TRBD2 matching over 11 bases. Germline loops: CDR1 SGHAT, CDR2 FQNNGV. The V gene end was trimmed by 2 bases and the J gene end by 3 bases; junction bases not matched to a gene: 4. This CDR3 is built from 16 residues. The chain's CDR3 is CASSLLLAGATDTQYF. DNA of the CDR3: TGTGCCAGCAGCTTATTACTAGCGGGGGCTACAGATACGCAGTATTTT. Together with reference TRBV11-2 and TRBJ2-3, the CDR3 gives the full variable domain: EAGVAQSPRYKIIEKRQSVAFWCNPISGHATLYWYQQILGQGPKLLIQFQNNGVVDDSQLPKDRFSAERLKGVDSTLKIQPAKLEDSAVYLCASSLLLAGATDTQYFGPGTRLTVL.

This rearrangement joins TRBV6-6 to TRBJ2-7; no firm D call. The germline V and J ends were trimmed by 5 bases and 0 bases, with 5 bases remaining between them. The CDR3 extends over 12 amino acids. Looked up from germline, CDR1 is MNHNY and CDR2 is SVGAGI (reference sequence). This chain's CDR3 is CASSSNSYEQYF. In DNA form, the CDR3 reads TGTGCCAGCAGTAGTAACTCCTACGAGCAGTACTTC.

The chain is built from TRBV19 and TRBJ1-6, with 7 bases aligning to TRBD1. This CDR3 has 15 amino acids. The V gene's germline CDR1 is LNHDA and CDR2 SQIVND (reference sequence). V trimming: 5 bases; J trimming: 9 bases; junction bases outside the gene matches: 10. The CDR3, as DNA: TGTGCCAGTAGTGCCGGGACGAGGGACAGTTCACCCCTCCACTTT. It encodes CASSAGTRDSSPLHF.

J is TRBJ1-4 and V is TRBV18; no clear D. This CDR3 has 15 residues. Germline assignment: CDR1 KGHSH and CDR2 LQKENI. V was clipped by 4 bases and J by 3 bases, with 12 bases between them. DNA for the CDR3: TGTGCCAGCTCACTTGCCCGGGAGCCTAATGAAAAACTGTTTTTT. This codes for CASSLAREPNEKLFF.

The chain employs TRBV11-2 and TRBJ2-7, with D uncertain. Germline V gives CDR1 SGHAT, CDR2 FQNNGV. V lost 2 bases and J lost 3, with 11 bases in between. This CDR3 has 14 amino acids. CDR3 region: CASSLSSQFYEQYF. The DNA of the CDR3 is TGTGCCAGCAGCTTATCCTCCCAATTCTACGAGCAGTACTTC.

This clone was detected only once. This chain joins TRBV28 and TRBJ1-2; 9 nucleotides line up with TRBD1. The CDR3 is 16 residues long. CDR1 MDHEN and CDR2 SYDVKM come from the germline V gene. Germline trimming cut 10 bases from V and 3 bases from J; bases unmatched to any gene: 15. The CDR3 region has the DNA TGTGCCAACATGCAGCCTCCGGGACAGGGATACTATGGCTACACCTTC. It yields the protein CANMQPPGQGYYGYTF.

This rearrangement joins TRBV13 to TRBJ1-5; 7 bases agree with TRBD1. V lost 5 bases and J lost 0; bases outside the gene matches: 4. The germline gives CDR1 PRHDT, CDR2 FYEKMQ (reference sequence). This CDR3 spans 15 amino acids. CDR3 in DNA: TGTGCCAGCAGCAAGGGACAGCATAGCAATCAGCCCCAGCATTTT. Protein: CASSKGQHSNQPQHF. The full variable domain, completed using reference TRBV13 and TRBJ1-5, is AAGVIQSPRHLIKEKRETATLKCYPIPRHDTVYWYQQGPGQDPQFLISFYEKMQSDKGSIPDRFSAQQFSDYHSELNMSSLELGDSALYFCASSKGQHSNQPQHFGDGTRLSIL.

This chain links TRBV30 with TRBJ2-2, with D perhaps TRBD1 or TRBD2 (5 bases each). Germline-derived CDR1 and CDR2 are GTSNPN and SVGIG (reference sequence). CDR3 length: 12 amino acids. The V end lost 3 bases, the J end lost 6 bases, and 8 bases lay between the germline ends. CDR3 residues: CAWRGDAGELFF. CDR3 coding DNA: TGTGCCTGGAGGGGGGACGCCGGGGAGCTGTTTTTT.

The V and J genes are TRBV10-3 and TRBJ2-7; 10 bases align to TRBD1. Germline loops: CDR1 ENHRY, CDR2 SYGVKD. The CDR3 contains 15 residues. Trimming took 8 bases from V and 4 from J; bases not matched to a gene: 11. The CDR3 reads CAIGFTGTGAYEQYF. The CDR3, as DNA: TGTGCCATCGGATTTACCGGGACAGGGGCATACGAGCAGTACTTC.

V usage is TRBV7-9 and J usage is TRBJ1-3; D is undetermined. This CDR3 is built from 13 residues. Trimming stripped 1 base from V and 4 bases from J, with 5 bases between. The germline V gene encodes CDR1 SEHNR and CDR2 FQNEAQ (reference sequence). The CDR3 is CASSLGVGNTIYF. The CDR3 DNA reads TGTGCCAGCAGCTTAGGTGTCGGAAACACCATATATTTT.

The chain is built from TRBV4-1 and TRBJ2-7; 9 nucleotides line up with TRBD2. The CDR3 covers 15 residues. V trimming: 4 bases; J trimming: 3 bases; junction bases outside the gene matches: 7. Germline loops: CDR1 MGHRA, CDR2 YSYEKL. Written as DNA, the CDR3 is TGCGCCAGCAGCCCCGGACTAGCGAGGAGCTACGAGCAGTACTTC. This translates into CASSPGLARSYEQYF.

This rearrangement joins TRBV7-9 to TRBJ2-1; D gene ambiguous. CDR1 and CDR2 from the germline V gene are SEHNR and FQNEAQ (reference sequence). The ends were cut back, 2 bases at V and 9 bases at J, with 8 bases in the middle. This CDR3 has 12 amino acids. The CDR3 protein is CASSLSSSEQFF. DNA of the CDR3: TGTGCCAGCAGCTTAAGCAGTAGTGAGCAGTTCTTC.

J is TRBJ1-4 and V is TRBV5-1, with 8 bases that match TRBD1. CDR3 length: 14 amino acids. Germline lookup yields CDR1 SGHRS and CDR2 YFSETQ. V lost 1 base, J lost 5 bases, and 1 base stayed unmatched. The CDR3 DNA reads TGCGCCAGCAGCTTGACAGGGGGGAATGAAAAACTGTTTTTT. This codes for CASSLTGGNEKLFF.

This clone was detected only once. The gene calls are TRBV11-2 and TRBJ2-7; D is perhaps TRBD1 (6 bases). The CDR3 is made up of 16 amino acids. Trimming shortened V by 5 bases and J by 0 bases, and 17 bases separated the two germline ends. The V gene's germline CDR1 is SGHAT and CDR2 FQNNGV. The CDR3 DNA sequence: TGTGCCAGCAGCCCTTTAGGTCGGGACAACTCCTACGAGCAGTACTTC. Protein sequence: CASSPLGRDNSYEQYF.

V usage is TRBV5-1 and J usage is TRBJ1-1; possibly TRBD1 for D (6 bases). The CDR3 covers 15 residues. Trimming cost V 0 bases and J 1 base, with 10 bases left between them. Looked up from germline, CDR1 is SGHRS and CDR2 is YFSETQ. The CDR3 coding sequence is TGCGCCAGCAGCTTGGAAGGGACATGGAACACTGAAGCTTTCTTT. It encodes CASSLEGTWNTEAFF.

This chain links TRBV9 with TRBJ1-4; D ambiguous. The V and J ends lost 3 bases and 6 bases respectively, with 12 bases between them. CDR1 is SGDLS and CDR2 is YYNGEE in the germline V gene. This CDR3 has 14 residues. The CDR3 region is CASSASRADEKLFF. CDR3 in DNA: TGTGCCAGCAGCGCAAGCCGGGCAGATGAAAAACTGTTTTTT.

CDR3 in amino acids: CASSPEPRSYGYTF. CDR3 nucleotides: TGTGCCAGCAGCCCAGAGCCCAGATCCTATGGCTACACCTTC. The rearrangement joins TRBV7-3 to TRBJ1-2; no reliable D call. The CDR3 is 14 residues long. Germline V gene data show CDR1 as SGHTA and CDR2 as FQGTGA. V lost 5 bases, J lost 4 bases, and 14 bases lay in between.

V and J are TRBV11-1 and TRBJ2-1; 8 bases are a match to TRBD1. The CDR3 extends over 15 amino acids. J gave up 5 bases and V 5 bases, and 8 bases lay outside the gene matches. The germline gives CDR1 SGHAT, CDR2 FQDESV (reference sequence). The CDR3 DNA sequence: TGTGCCAGCAGCCAGGACAGGGTCTTTGACAATGAGCAGTTCTTC. Protein sequence: CASSQDRVFDNEQFF. The variable domain in full, with the rest retrieved from reference TRBV11-1 and TRBJ2-1, is EAEVAQSPRYKITEKSQAVAFWCDPISGHATLYWYRQILGQGPELLVQFQDESVVDDSQLPKDRFSAERLKGVDSTLKIQPAELGDSAMYLCASSQDRVFDNEQFFGPGTRLTVL.